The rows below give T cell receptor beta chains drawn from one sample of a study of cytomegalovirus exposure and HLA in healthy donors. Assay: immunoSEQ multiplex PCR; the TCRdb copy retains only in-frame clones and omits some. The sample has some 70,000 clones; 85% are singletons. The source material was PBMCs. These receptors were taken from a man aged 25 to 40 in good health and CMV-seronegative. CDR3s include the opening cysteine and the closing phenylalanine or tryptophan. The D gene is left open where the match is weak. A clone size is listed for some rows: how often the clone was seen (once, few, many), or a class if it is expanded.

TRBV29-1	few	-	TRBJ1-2	CSAWGEGGYTF	TGCAGCGCTTGGGGAGAAGGGGGCTACACCTTC
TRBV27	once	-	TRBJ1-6	CASSSIIRTANSPLHF	TGTGCCAGCAGTTCAATTATCAGGACAGCTAATTCACCCCTCCACTTT
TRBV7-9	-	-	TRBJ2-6	CASSFNSGANVLTF	TGTGCCAGCAGCTTTAATTCTGGGGCCAACGTCCTGACTTTC
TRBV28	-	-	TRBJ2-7	CASSLSAGAYEQYF	TGTGCCAGCAGTTTAAGCGCAGGGGCCTACGAGCAGTACTTC
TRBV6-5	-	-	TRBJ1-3	CASSYSGGGVGNTIYF	TGTGCCAGCAGTTACTCTGGCGGGGGGGTCGGAAACACCATATATTTT
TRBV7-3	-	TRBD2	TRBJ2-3	CASSSHRRLAPGSTDTQYF	TGTGCCAGCAGCTCCCACCGCCGACTAGCGCCGGGAAGCACAGATACGCAGTATTTT
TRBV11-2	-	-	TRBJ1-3	CASSLFRGLSGNTIYF	TGTGCCAGCAGCTTATTCAGGGGTTTGTCTGGAAACACCATATATTTT
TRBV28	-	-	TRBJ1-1	CASSSPTGNTEAFF	TGTGCCAGCAGCTCCCCGACAGGGAACACTGAAGCTTTCTTT
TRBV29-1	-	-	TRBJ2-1	CSVPTPGLTYNEQFF	TGCAGCGTCCCTACCCCCGGACTTACCTACAATGAGCAGTTCTTC
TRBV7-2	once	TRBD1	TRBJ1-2	CASSSGQDYYGYTF	TGTGCCAGCAGCTCCGGACAGGACTACTATGGCTACACCTTC
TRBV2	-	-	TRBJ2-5	CASHPRGGTQETQYF	TGTGCCAGCCATCCGAGGGGGGGGACCCAAGAGACCCAGTACTTC
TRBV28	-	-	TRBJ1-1	CASSPEDGGEAFF	TGTGCCAGCAGTCCAGAGGACGGGGGTGAAGCTTTCTTT
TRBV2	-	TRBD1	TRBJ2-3	CASRPQGTGGAYIDTQYF	TGTGCCAGCAGACCTCAGGGGACAGGGGGCGCATACATAGATACGCAGTATTTT
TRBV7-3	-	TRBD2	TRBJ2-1	CASSLPASGNEQFF	TGTGCCAGCAGCTTACCCGCTAGCGGGAATGAGCAGTTCTTC
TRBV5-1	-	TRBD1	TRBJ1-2	CASSQGTANYGYTF	TGCGCCAGCAGCCAGGGGACAGCTAACTATGGCTACACCTTC
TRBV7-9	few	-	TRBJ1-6	CASSFIRGRGNSPLHF	TGTGCCAGCAGCTTCATTCGGGGCAGGGGAAATTCACCCCTCCACTTT
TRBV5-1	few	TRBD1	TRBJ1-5	CASSLGTGRSNQPQHF	TGCGCCAGCAGCTTGGGGACAGGCCGTAGCAATCAGCCCCAGCATTTT
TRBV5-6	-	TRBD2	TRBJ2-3	CASSFFGRAIGDTQYF	TGTGCCAGCAGCTTTTTCGGGAGGGCCATAGGGGATACGCAGTATTTT
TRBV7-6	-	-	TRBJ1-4	CASSLLMETEKLFF	TGTGCCAGCAGCTTACTAATGGAGACTGAAAAACTGTTTTTT
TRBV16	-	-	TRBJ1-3	CASSQSREYSGNTIYF	TGTGCCAGCAGCCAATCTCGGGAGTACTCTGGAAACACCATATATTTT
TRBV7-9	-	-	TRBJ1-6	CASSLHRDGSPLHF	TGTGCCAGCAGCTTACACCGTGATGGCTCACCCCTCCACTTT
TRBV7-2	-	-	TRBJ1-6	CASRYLRGPNSPLHF	TGTGCCAGCAGATACCTTAGGGGCCCGAATTCACCCCTCCACTTT
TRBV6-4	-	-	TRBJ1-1	CASSDSSNGVSTEAFF	TGTGCCAGCAGTGACTCAAGCAACGGGGTATCCACTGAAGCTTTCTTT
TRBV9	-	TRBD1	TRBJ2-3	CASSVGQGGITDTQYF	TGTGCCAGCAGCGTAGGACAGGGGGGTATTACAGATACGCAGTATTTT
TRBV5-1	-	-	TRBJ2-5	CASSEGSGVQETQYF	TGCGCCAGCAGCGAGGGATCCGGGGTCCAAGAGACCCAGTACTTC
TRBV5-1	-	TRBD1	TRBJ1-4	CASSSGTGEEKLFF	TGCGCCAGCAGCTCCGGGACAGGGGAGGAAAAACTGTTTTTT
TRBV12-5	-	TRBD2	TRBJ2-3	CASGPGTRYDTQYF	TGTGCTAGTGGGCCCGGGACTAGATACGATACGCAGTATTTT
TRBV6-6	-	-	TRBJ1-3	CAILSGNTIYF	TGTGCCATCCTGTCCGGAAACACCATATATTTT
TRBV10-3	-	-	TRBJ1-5	CAISESSGEGQPQHF	TGTGCCATCAGTGAGTCTTCAGGGGAGGGTCAGCCCCAGCATTTT
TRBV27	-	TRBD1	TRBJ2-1	CASTRDRGRGEQFF	TGTGCCAGCACCCGGGACAGGGGGCGCGGTGAGCAGTTCTTC
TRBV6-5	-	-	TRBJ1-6	CASSSATSGNSPLHF	TGTGCCAGCAGTTCCGCAACTTCAGGGAATTCACCCCTCCACTTT
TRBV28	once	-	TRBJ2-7	CASTSSYEQYF	TGTGCCAGCACCTCGTCTTACGAGCAGTACTTC
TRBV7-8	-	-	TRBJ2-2	CASSPGPGAGELFF	TGTGCCAGCAGCCCAGGGCCAGGGGCCGGGGAGCTGTTTTTT
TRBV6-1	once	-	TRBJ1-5	CASSEARGPGVASTQPQHF	TGTGCCAGCAGTGAAGCCCGTGGTCCGGGAGTGGCAAGCACTCAGCCCCAGCATTTT
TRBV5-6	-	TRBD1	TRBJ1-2	CASRRDRYLGYTF	TGTGCCAGCAGGCGGGACAGGTATCTCGGCTACACCTTC
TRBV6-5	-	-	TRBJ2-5	CASSSGTISGETQYF	TGTGCCAGCAGTTCCGGGACAATTTCGGGGGAGACCCAGTACTTC
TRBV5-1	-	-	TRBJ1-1	CASSLEQGTEAFF	TGCGCCAGCAGCTTAGAACAGGGAACTGAAGCTTTCTTT
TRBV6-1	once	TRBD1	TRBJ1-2	CASSEQVEGASYGYTF	TGTGCCAGCAGTGAACAAGTAGAGGGGGCTAGTTATGGCTACACCTTC
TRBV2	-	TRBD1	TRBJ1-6	CASTRDRTISPLHF	TGTGCCAGCACCAGGGACAGGACAATTTCACCCCTCCACTTT
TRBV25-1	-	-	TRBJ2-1	CASSGQNKNLTYNEQFF	TGTGCCAGCAGTGGACAAAACAAAAACCTTACTTACAATGAGCAGTTCTTC
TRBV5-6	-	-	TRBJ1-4	CASSFYSTNEKLFF	TGTGCCAGCAGCTTCTACAGCACTAATGAAAAACTGTTTTTT
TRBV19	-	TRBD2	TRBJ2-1	CASSRPSVSGGNNEQFF	TGTGCCAGTAGTAGACCCTCGGTAAGCGGGGGCAACAATGAGCAGTTCTTC
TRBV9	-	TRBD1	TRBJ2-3	CASSVQGAGLTDTQYF	TGTGCCAGCAGCGTACAGGGGGCCGGTTTAACAGATACGCAGTATTTT
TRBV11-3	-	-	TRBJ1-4	CASSLDRATPTNEKLFF	TGTGCCAGCAGCTTAGATCGCGCCACCCCAACTAATGAAAAACTGTTTTTT
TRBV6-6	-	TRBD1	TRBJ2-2	CASGTGVTGELFF	TGTGCCAGCGGGACAGGGGTCACCGGGGAGCTGTTTTTT
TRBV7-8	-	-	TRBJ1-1	CASSPTKGVMGEAFF	TGTGCCAGCAGCCCGACAAAGGGGGTAATGGGCGAAGCTTTCTTT
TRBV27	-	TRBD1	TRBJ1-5	CATGTGYNQPQHF	TGTGCCACCGGGACAGGCTACAATCAGCCCCAGCATTTT
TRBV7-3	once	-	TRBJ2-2	CASSFGTHGELFF	TGTGCCAGCAGCTTCGGTACCCACGGGGAGCTGTTTTTT
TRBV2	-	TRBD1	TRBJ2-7	CASSEGQNYEQYF	TGTGCCAGCAGCGAGGGACAGAATTACGAGCAGTACTTC
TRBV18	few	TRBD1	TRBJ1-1	CASSPGTGNTEAFF	TGTGCCAGCTCACCAGGGACAGGGAACACTGAAGCTTTCTTT
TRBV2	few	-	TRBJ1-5	CASSWTRGNQPQHF	TGTGCCAGCAGTTGGACAAGGGGCAATCAGCCCCAGCATTTT
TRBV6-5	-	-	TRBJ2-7	CASKLLTGGPWEQYF	TGTGCCAGCAAGCTCCTTACCGGGGGACCCTGGGAGCAGTACTTC
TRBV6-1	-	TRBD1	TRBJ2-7	CASSEHRGYEQYF	TGTGCCAGCAGTGAGCACAGGGGTTACGAGCAGTACTTC
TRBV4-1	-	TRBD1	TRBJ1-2	CASANQGARRGGYTF	TGCGCCAGCGCAAATCAGGGGGCCCGTCGGGGTGGCTACACCTTC
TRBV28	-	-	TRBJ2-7	CASKSYYRSYEQYF	TGTGCCAGCAAATCGTACTACCGCTCCTACGAGCAGTACTTC